This passage covers 7 T cell receptor beta chains from one sample sequenced in a study of beta chain features in type 1 diabetes. The study reverse transcribed the entire isolated RNA, so it sequenced expressed TCRB transcripts. Clones were read by immunoSEQ multiplex PCR, and TCRdb kept only the in-frame ones, dropping some. This sample yields about 320,000 clones, of which about 14% are seen a single time; roughly 6.7% belongs to the top ten. The sample consisted of central memory CD4+ T cells from blood. These receptors were taken from a young man in good health.

This clone was seen a few times. The chain carries TRBV7-2 and TRBJ2-1; 13 positions agree with TRBD2. Unmatched junction bases numbered 5, after V lost 1 base and J lost 8 bases. Germline CDR1 is SGHTA and CDR2 is FQGNSA. The length of the CDR3 is 16 residues. CDR3 sequence: CASSLESGLAGDEQFF. The CDR3 nucleotides are TGTGCCAGCAGCTTAGAGTCCGGACTAGCGGGAGATGAGCAGTTCTTC.

The chain joins TRBV7-2 to TRBJ1-3; the D gene is possibly TRBD1 (5 bases). Per germline, CDR1 SGHTA and CDR2 FQGNSA. Trimming cost V 2 bases and J 3 bases, with 8 bases left between them. This CDR3 comprises 14 residues. The CDR3 protein is CASSLQGVGNTIYF. For the CDR3, the DNA is TGTGCCAGCAGCTTACAGGGTGTTGGAAACACCATATATTTT.

The V gene is TRBV7-2, the J gene TRBJ2-1; 13 nucleotides match TRBD2. The germline V gene has CDR1 SGHTA and CDR2 FQGNSA. This CDR3 contains 16 residues. Trimming removed 4 bases from V and 8 bases from J; junction bases left unmatched: 8. CDR3 nucleotide sequence: TGTGCCAGCAGCTCGGGACTAGCGGGACGTGGTGATGAGCAGTTCTTC. Its protein is CASSSGLAGRGDEQFF. Together with reference TRBV7-2 and TRBJ2-1, the CDR3 gives the full variable domain: GAGVSQSPSNKVTEKGKDVELRCDPISGHTALYWYRQSLGQGLEFLIYFQGNSAPDKSGLPSDRFSAERTGGSVSTLTIQRTQQEDSAVYLCASSSGLAGRGDEQFFGPGTRLTVL.

V usage is TRBV9 and J usage is TRBJ2-5; D ambiguous. The germline CDR1 and CDR2 sequences are SGDLS and YYNGEE. The CDR3 runs 12 residues. The ends were cut back, 0 bases at V and 4 bases at J, with 4 bases in the middle. The CDR3 sequence: CASSVGAETQYF. The CDR3 nucleotides read TGTGCCAGCAGCGTAGGTGCAGAGACCCAGTACTTC. The variable domain in full, completed from reference TRBV9 and TRBJ2-5, reads DSGVTQTPKHLITATGQRVTLRCSPRSGDLSVYWYQQSLDQGLQFLIQYYNGEERAKGNILERFSAQQFPDLHSELNLSSLELGDSALYFCASSVGAETQYFGPGTRLLVL.

This clone turned up a few times. This rearrangement joins TRBV19 to TRBJ1-1, with unresolved D. The V end was cut by 3 bases, the J end by 1 base, with 9 bases between. CDR3 length equals 14 residues. CDR1 and CDR2 from the germline V gene are LNHDA and SQIVND (reference sequence). For the CDR3, the DNA is TGTGCCAGTAGTATCCAGGTGGGGAACACTGAAGCTTTCTTT. Translating gives CASSIQVGNTEAFF.

This clone was detected only a few times. J is TRBJ1-3 and V is TRBV7-2, with D perhaps matching TRBD1 (5 bases). The CDR3 has 16 amino acids. CDR1 is SGHTA and CDR2 is FQGNSA in the germline V gene. V lost 5 bases, J lost 0 bases, and 14 bases lay in between. CDR3 amino acids: CASSTMTAASGNTIYF. The CDR3 DNA follows: TGTGCCAGCAGCACCATGACAGCCGCCTCTGGAAACACCATATATTTT.

This clone was seen at least ten times. The chain couples TRBV25-1 to TRBJ2-2; D possibly corresponds to TRBD1 (6 bases). The CDR3 contains 17 residues. In germline, CDR1 is MGHDK, CDR2 SYGVNS. V lost 1 base, J lost 6 bases, and 18 bases lay in between. The DNA of the CDR3 is TGTGCCAGCAGTGAATTGGGGTCAGGGGCTGCCCCCGGGGAGCTGTTTTTT. Its translation is CASSELGSGAAPGELFF.